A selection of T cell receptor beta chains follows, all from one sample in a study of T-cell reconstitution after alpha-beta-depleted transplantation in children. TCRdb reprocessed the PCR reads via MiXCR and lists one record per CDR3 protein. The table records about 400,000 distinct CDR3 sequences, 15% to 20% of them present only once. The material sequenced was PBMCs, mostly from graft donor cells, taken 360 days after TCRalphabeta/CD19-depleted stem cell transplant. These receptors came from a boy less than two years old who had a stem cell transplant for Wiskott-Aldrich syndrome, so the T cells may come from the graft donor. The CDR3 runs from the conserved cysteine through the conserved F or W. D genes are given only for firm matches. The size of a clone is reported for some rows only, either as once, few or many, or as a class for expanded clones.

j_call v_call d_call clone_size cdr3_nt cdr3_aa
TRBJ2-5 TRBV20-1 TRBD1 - TGCAGTGCTAGGAGACAGGGTAGGGAGACCCAGTACTTC CSARRQGRETQYF
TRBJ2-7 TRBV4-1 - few TGCGCCAGCAGCCAAGATTGGGAGTGGGAGCAGTACTTC CASSQDWEWEQYF
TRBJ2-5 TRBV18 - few TGTGCCAGCTCACCCTTTGGGACCTTAGAGACCCAGTACTTC CASSPFGTLETQYF
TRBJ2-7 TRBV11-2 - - TGTGCCAGCAGCCCAAACCTAGCCGGTTCCTACGAGCAGTACTTC CASSPNLAGSYEQYF
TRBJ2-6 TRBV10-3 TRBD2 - TGTGCCATCAGTGAGTCGGGGCTAGCGGACTCTGGGGCCAACGTCCTGACTTTC CAISESGLADSGANVLTF
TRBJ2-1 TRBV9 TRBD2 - TGTGCCAGCAGCCCCCGGTTGGGACTAGCGGGAGACCACAATGAGCAGTTCTTC CASSPRLGLAGDHNEQFF
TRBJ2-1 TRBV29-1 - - TGCAGCGTTGAGTCGCCGAGGGGCGCCTACAATGAGCAGTTCTTC CSVESPRGAYNEQFF
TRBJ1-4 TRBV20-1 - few TGCAGTGCTTCACGTGAAAAACTGTTTTTT CSASREKLFF
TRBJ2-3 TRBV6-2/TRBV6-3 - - TGTGCCAGCAGTTATCGGGGGTTCCCTACGCAGTATTTT CASSYRGFPTQYF
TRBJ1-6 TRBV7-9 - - TGTGCCAGCAGCCCCTCCTGGGGGGCGCATTCACCCCTCCACTTT CASSPSWGAHSPLHF
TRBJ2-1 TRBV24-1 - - TGTGCCACCAGTACGGGGGACTGGTCCTACAATGAGCAGTTCTTC CATSTGDWSYNEQFF
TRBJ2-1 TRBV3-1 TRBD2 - TGTGCCAGCAGCCAGGTAGCGGGGGGGCTTAGTGAGCAGTTCTTC CASSQVAGGLSEQFF
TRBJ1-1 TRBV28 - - TGTGCCAGCAGTCCCAGGGGAATCTTGAACACTGAAGCTTTCTTT CASSPRGILNTEAFF
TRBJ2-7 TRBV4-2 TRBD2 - TGTGCCAGCAGCCAACAAGGGACTAGCTCCTACGAGCAGTACTTC CASSQQGTSSYEQYF
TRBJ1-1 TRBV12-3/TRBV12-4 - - TGTGCCAGCAGTTTACACAGGGCGAACACTGAAGCTTTCTTT CASSLHRANTEAFF
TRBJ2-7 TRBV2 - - TGTGCTAGCACGGGGCCGGGCGAGCAGTACTTC CASTGPGEQYF
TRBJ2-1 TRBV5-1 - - TGCGCCAGCAGCTTGGCCAAGGATCCCCACCCTCTGAGCTCCTACAATGAGCAGTTCTTC CASSLAKDPHPLSSYNEQFF
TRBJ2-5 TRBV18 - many TGTGCCAGCTCACCACTGACACAAGAGACCCAGTACTTC CASSPLTQETQYF
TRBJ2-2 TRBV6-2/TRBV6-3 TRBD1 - TGTGCCAGCAGTTACCCCACAGGGGTGGGAGACACCGGGGAGCTGTTTTTT CASSYPTGVGDTGELFF
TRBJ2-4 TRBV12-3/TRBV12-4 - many TGTGCCAGCAGTTTTAACAGGGTCACGACCTGGACCAAAAACATTCAGTACTTC CASSFNRVTTWTKNIQYF
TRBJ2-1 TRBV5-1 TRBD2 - TGCGCCAGCAAGATGACTAGCGGAGACAATGAGCAGTTCTTC CASKMTSGDNEQFF
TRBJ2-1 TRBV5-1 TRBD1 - TGCGCCAGCAGCTTGGACAGGGGAGAAGGTGAGCAGTTCTTC CASSLDRGEGEQFF
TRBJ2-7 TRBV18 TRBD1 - TGTGCCAGCTCAGACAGGGGGCACTCCTACGAGCAGTACTTC CASSDRGHSYEQYF
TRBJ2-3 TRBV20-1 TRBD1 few TGCAGTGGGATCCGGGACAGGGGGCCAGATACGCAGTATTTT CSGIRDRGPDTQYF
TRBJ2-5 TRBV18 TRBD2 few TGTGCCAGCTCACCCCGGCTAGCGGGAGGGCCGGAAGAGACCCAGTACTTC CASSPRLAGGPEETQYF
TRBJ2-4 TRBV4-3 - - TGCGCCAGCAGCCAAGATTGGGGAACTTTTAAAAACATTCAGTACTTC CASSQDWGTFKNIQYF
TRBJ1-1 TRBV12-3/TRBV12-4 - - TGTGCCAGCAGTTTAGACAGGGTGACGACTGAAGCTTTCTTT CASSLDRVTTEAFF
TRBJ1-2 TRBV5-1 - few TGCGCCAGCAGCTTGGACGGGACACCTGTGGACTATGGCTACACCTTC CASSLDGTPVDYGYTF
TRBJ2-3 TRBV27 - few TGTGCCAGCAAGAAATTATATACGCAGTATTTT CASKKLYTQYF
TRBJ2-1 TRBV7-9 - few TGTGCCAGCAGGACATTTAATCGAGGGGGGGGCAATGAGCAGTTCTTC CASRTFNRGGGNEQFF
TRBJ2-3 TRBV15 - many TGTGCCACCAGCAGAGATTATCCAAGGGATATGTATTTT CATSRDYPRDMYF
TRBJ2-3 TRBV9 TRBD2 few TGTGCCAGCAGCGTTCTTGCGGGAGGCCCTGCCCGACCAGATACGCAGTATTTT CASSVLAGGPARPDTQYF
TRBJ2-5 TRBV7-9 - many TGTGCCAGCAGCCCCATGAGGGGGGAGACCCAGTACTTC CASSPMRGETQYF
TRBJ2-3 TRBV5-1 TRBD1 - TGCGCCAGCACAGGGGGTTACACAGATACGCAGTATTTT CASTGGYTDTQYF
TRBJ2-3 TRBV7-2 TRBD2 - TGTGCCAGCAGCTTATCTAGTGGGGGACTAGTGGCAGATACGCAGTATTTT CASSLSSGGLVADTQYF
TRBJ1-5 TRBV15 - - TGTGCCACCAGCAGAGTAGTGCCTAGCAATCAGCCCCAGCATTTT CATSRVVPSNQPQHF
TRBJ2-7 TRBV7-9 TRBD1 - TGTGCCAGCAGCCAGCAGGGGGCTCGACCCTCCTACGAGCAGTACTTC CASSQQGARPSYEQYF
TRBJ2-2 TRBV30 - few TGTGCCTGGAGTGTAAATGACATAAACACCGGGGAGCTGTTTTTT CAWSVNDINTGELFF
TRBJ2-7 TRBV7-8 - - TGTGCCAGCAGCCACCGAGTGGATGGAAGCTCCTACGAGCAGTACTTC CASSHRVDGSSYEQYF
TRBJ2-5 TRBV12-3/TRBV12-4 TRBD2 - TGTGCCAGCAGTTTGCCTCCCAGTTTAGGGGTTAGCGGGAGCCAAGAGACCCAGTACTTC CASSLPPSLGVSGSQETQYF
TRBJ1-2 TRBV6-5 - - TGTGCCAGCAGTTTGTCAGGCCCAGGGGCGGGCTATGGCTACACCTTC CASSLSGPGAGYGYTF
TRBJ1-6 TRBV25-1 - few TGTGCCAGCAGTGAATATAGTGGAGGAGGAACATCACCCCTCCACTTT CASSEYSGGGTSPLHF
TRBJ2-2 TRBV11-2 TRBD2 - TGTGCCAGCAGATCCACCAGGACTAGCTTCACCGGGGAGCTGTTTTTT CASRSTRTSFTGELFF
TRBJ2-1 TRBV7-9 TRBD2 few TGTGCCAGCAAAACGAAGGGACTAGCGGGAGATTTGAATGAGCAGTTCTTC CASKTKGLAGDLNEQFF
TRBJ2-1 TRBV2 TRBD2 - TGTGCCAGCAGGACTCGGGGGGGCCTCTACAATGAGCAGTTCTTC CASRTRGGLYNEQFF